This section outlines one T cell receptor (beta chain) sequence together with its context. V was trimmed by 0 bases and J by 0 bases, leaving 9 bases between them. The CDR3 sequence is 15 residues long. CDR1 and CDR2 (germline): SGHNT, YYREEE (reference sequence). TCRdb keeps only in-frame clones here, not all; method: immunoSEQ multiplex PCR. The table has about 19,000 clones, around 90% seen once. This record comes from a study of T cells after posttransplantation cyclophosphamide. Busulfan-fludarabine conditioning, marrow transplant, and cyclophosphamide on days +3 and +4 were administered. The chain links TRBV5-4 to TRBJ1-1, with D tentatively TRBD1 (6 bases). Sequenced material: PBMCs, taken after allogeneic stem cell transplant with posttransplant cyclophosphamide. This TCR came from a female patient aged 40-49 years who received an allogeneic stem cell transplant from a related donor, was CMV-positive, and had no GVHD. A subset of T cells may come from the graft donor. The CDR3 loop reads CASSLAGVMNTEAFF. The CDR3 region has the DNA TGTGCCAGCAGCTTGGCAGGGGTCATGAACACTGAAGCTTTCTTT.